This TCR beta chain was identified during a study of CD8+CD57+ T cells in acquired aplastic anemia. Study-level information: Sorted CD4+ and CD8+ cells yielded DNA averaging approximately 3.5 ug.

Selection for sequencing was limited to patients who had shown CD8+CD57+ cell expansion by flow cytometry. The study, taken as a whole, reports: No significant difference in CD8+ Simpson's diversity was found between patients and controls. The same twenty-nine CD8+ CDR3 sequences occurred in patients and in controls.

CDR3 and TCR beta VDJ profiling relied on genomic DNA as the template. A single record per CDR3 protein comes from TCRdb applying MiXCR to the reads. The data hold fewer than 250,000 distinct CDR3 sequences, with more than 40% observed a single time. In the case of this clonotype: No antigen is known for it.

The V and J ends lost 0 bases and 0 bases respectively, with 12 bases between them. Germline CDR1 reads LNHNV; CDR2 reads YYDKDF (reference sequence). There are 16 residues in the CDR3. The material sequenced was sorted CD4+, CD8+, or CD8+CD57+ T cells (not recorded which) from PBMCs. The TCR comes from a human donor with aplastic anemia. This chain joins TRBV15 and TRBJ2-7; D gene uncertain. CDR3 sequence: CATSRDTGLSSYEQYF. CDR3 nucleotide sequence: TGTGCCACCAGCAGAGATACCGGGCTCAGCTCCTACGAGCAGTACTTC.